Shown below are 7 T cell receptor beta chains from a single sample sequenced in a study of control samples from healthy donors and cancer patients. The assay was immunoSEQ multiplex PCR, and TCRdb's table has in-frame clones only and misses some. Here the sample spans 25,000 to 35,000 clones, around nine tenths being singletons. The sequenced sample consisted of PBMCs. The receptors were gathered from a woman between 35 and 50 years old with lung cancer.

The genes are TRBV27 and TRBJ1-5; D is unclear. The CDR3 extends over 14 amino acids. The V and J ends lost 5 bases and 8 bases respectively, with 16 bases between them. The V gene's germline CDR1 is MNHEY and CDR2 SMNVEV (reference sequence). CDR3 in DNA: TGTGCCAGCAGTCCCATCTCACGTGTGGAGCCCCAGCATTTT. Protein: CASSPISRVEPQHF.

V usage is TRBV2 and J usage is TRBJ2-1; the D call may be TRBD1 or TRBD2 (6 bases each). The CDR3 sequence is 14 residues long. The germline V gene has CDR1 SNHLY and CDR2 FYNNEI. V lost 4 bases, J lost 10 bases, and 17 bases lay in between. The CDR3 bases are TGTGCCAGCAGTGTGGCGAACCGGAGGGGGGAGCAGTTCTTC. Translating gives CASSVANRRGEQFF. Variable domain in full (rest from reference TRBV2 and TRBJ2-1): EPEVTQTPSHQVTQMGQEVILRCVPISNHLYFYWYRQILGQKVEFLVSFYNNEISEKSEIFDDQFSVERPDGSNFTLKIRSTKLEDSAMYFCASSVANRRGEQFFGPGTRLTVL.

This chain uses TRBV19 with TRBJ1-1; no firm D call. Germline assignment: CDR1 LNHDA and CDR2 SQIVND (reference sequence). The CDR3 runs 14 residues. With 7 bases removed from V and 1 base from J, the gap between germline ends came to 13 bases. This CDR3 reads CASKPPNRNTEAFF. CDR3 DNA sequence: TGTGCCAGTAAACCACCGAACCGGAACACTGAAGCTTTCTTT.

This chain connects TRBV7-8 to TRBJ2-7; D is possibly TRBD2 (6 bases). The V and J ends lost 5 bases and 6 bases respectively, with 14 bases between them. CDR3 length: 13 residues. The germline CDR1 and CDR2 sequences are SGHVS and FQNEAQ. As DNA, the CDR3 is TGTGCCAGCAGCCCGGGACTCCGGGCCGAGCAGTACTTC. It translates to CASSPGLRAEQYF.

The chain combines TRBV14 with TRBJ2-7; D is uncertain. Germline V gives CDR1 SGHDN, CDR2 FVKESK. Trimming took off 1 base at V and 3 bases at J, with 7 bases between the two ends. The CDR3 spans 13 residues. The CDR3 coding sequence is TGTGCCAGCAGCCAAGTCTCCATCTACGAGCAGTACTTC. It codes for CASSQVSIYEQYF.

V is TRBV6-6 and J is TRBJ1-6; D is unresolved. Trimming stripped 4 bases from V and 4 bases from J, with 14 bases between. Germline V gene lookup returns CDR1 MNHNY and CDR2 SVGAGI (reference sequence). The CDR3 runs 16 residues. CDR3 sequence (DNA): TGTGCCAGCAGTTCCGGGGAGGTCCTGTATAATTCACCCCTCCACTTT. Its protein is CASSSGEVLYNSPLHF.

This chain links TRBV7-6 with TRBJ1-3; 8 bases map to TRBD1. The trim removed 3 bases at V and 3 bases at J, leaving 1 base unmatched. The CDR3 contains 14 residues. Germline V gene data show CDR1 as SGHVS and CDR2 as FNYEAQ. CDR3 protein: CASSFGQGGNTIYF. CDR3 DNA sequence: TGTGCCAGCAGCTTTGGACAGGGTGGAAACACCATATATTTT.